The 5 T cell receptor beta chains below were found in one sample sequenced in a study of shared clonotypes between healthy human individuals. The protocol was immunoSEQ multiplex PCR, while the TCRdb copy is restricted to in-frame clones and leaves out a portion. The profile shows around 2.5 million clones, 80% to 95% of them singletons. Sequencing was performed on naive CD4+ T cells from PBMCs. As to subset: CD45RA+ positively selected. The receptors were gathered from a man aged 18 to 30 in good health. Some clones in this sample may be carry-over from other donors' samples.

The chain has TRBV27 and TRBJ1-1; D ambiguous. Germline V CDR1 and CDR2: MNHEY, SMNVEV (reference sequence). The CDR3 has 13 amino acids. With 5 bases removed from V and 2 bases from J, the gap between germline ends came to 9 bases. CDR3: CASSPRTNTEAFF. CDR3 sequence (DNA): TGTGCCAGCAGTCCTCGGACCAACACTGAAGCTTTCTTT.

V is TRBV6-1 and J is TRBJ2-1; weak D call: TRBD2 (5 bases). The CDR3 totals 15 residues. Germline CDR1 reads MNHNS; CDR2 reads SASEGT. With 8 bases removed from V and 0 bases from J, the gap between germline ends came to 14 bases. The CDR3 coding sequence is TGTGCCAGCGTTACGGGGTCGAGCTCCTACAATGAGCAGTTCTTC. This translates into CASVTGSSSYNEQFF.

Remarks on this clone: This CDR3 is also generated by other DNA sequences in the sample. The chain recombines TRBV7-2 with TRBJ2-7, with a possible D match to TRBD2 (6 bases). Trimming pared 0 bases from V and 4 bases from J, leaving 10 bases between. Per germline, CDR1 SGHTA and CDR2 FQGNSA. CDR3 length: 14 amino acids. This CDR3 reads CASSLARGEYEQYF. In DNA form, the CDR3 reads TGTGCCAGCAGCTTAGCGCGGGGAGAGTACGAGCAGTACTTC.

J is TRBJ1-3 and V is TRBV27; tentatively, D is TRBD1 (5 bases). Germline V gives CDR1 MNHEY, CDR2 SMNVEV (reference sequence). V lost 2 bases, J lost 6 bases, and 23 bases lay in between. The CDR3 sequence is 18 residues long. The CDR3 DNA reads as TGTGCCAGCAGTTTAAGGGCCAGGGATACGGCTGGGGAAAACACCATATATTTT. The encoded protein is CASSLRARDTAGENTIYF.

The chain uses TRBV11-2 and TRBJ2-2; no clear D. Trimming shortened V by 5 bases and J by 4 bases, and 5 bases separated the two germline ends. The germline V gene encodes CDR1 SGHAT and CDR2 FQNNGV. This CDR3 spans 12 amino acids. The CDR3 is CASSQSTGELFF. For the CDR3, the DNA is TGTGCCAGCAGCCAGAGCACCGGGGAGCTGTTTTTT.